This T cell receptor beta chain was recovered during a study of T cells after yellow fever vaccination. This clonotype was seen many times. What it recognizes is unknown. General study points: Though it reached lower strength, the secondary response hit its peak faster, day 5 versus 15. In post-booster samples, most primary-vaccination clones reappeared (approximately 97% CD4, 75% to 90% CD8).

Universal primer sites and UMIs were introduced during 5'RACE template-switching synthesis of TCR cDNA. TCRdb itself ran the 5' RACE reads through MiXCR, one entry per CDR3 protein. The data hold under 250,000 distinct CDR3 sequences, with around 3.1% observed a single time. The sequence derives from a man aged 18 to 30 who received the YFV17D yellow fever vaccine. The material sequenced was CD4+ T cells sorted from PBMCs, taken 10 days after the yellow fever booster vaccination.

The CDR3 reads CASSLPSLGGETQYF. As DNA, the CDR3 is TGTGCCAGCAGCTTACCGTCCCTAGGAGGCGAGACCCAGTACTTC. This chain uses TRBV7-2 with TRBJ2-5, with D possibly being TRBD2 (5 bases). The germline V gene encodes CDR1 SGHTA and CDR2 FQGNSA. There are 15 residues in the CDR3. V was shortened by 2 bases and J by 5 bases, with 15 bases between the two germline ends.